This TCR beta chain emerged from a study of cytomegalovirus exposure and HLA in healthy donors (dated by TCRdb to the late 2010s). Study-level background: In an earlier analysis of 587 of the donors, 276 Gb of sequence data and 90 million to 120 million unique TCR beta sequences from 150 million to 200 million T cells were reported. Roughly five DR-DQ haplotypes were handled as single units for association and clustering because linkage in the cohort was strong. Of the roughly 400 genotyped donors, 65% to 90% fell in the genetic ancestry cluster associated with self-reported Caucasian donors. A separate validation cohort of 100 to 150 different subjects was used in addition to the approximately 640-subject first cohort. HLA typing included class I and class II loci at four-digit resolution. The study was designed to test whether signatures of past pathogen exposure could be identified by cataloging public T cell receptors. Among around 400 genotyped donors of the cohort, an average of about 240,000 unique TCR beta nucleotide sequences were sequenced per donor, around 20% of them non-productive. In the later analysis, no new phenotypic data were used to find candidate immune exposures; instead, reliance was placed on TCR beta sequences and their occurrence across donors. Donor age, sex, ethnicity and CMV serostatus were collected together with the repertoire data. Typing coverage differed by locus: A, B, C, DRB1 and DQB1 were typed in roughly 620-630 donors, DQA1 in 522, DPA1 in some 600, and DPB1 in just under 480. A later genetic analysis took genome-wide SNP genotypes for about three fifths of the 666 donors and used that subset as a discovery cohort. The T cell repertoires of 666 subjects were profiled by immunosequencing and related to cytomegalovirus serostatus. To decide whether each TCR beta V gene segment behaved as functional or pseudogenic, an earlier analysis of over 500 of the donors relied on high-throughput TCR beta sequencing. To predict cytomegalovirus infection status, the study combined high-throughput TCR immunosequencing, statistical association of individual TCRs with disease status, and machine learning. Approximately 310 gigabases of sequencing data and approximately 93 million unique TCR sequences were included in an early release covering around 600 HLA-typed donors. In a later analysis, previously published TCR beta repertoires from 550 to 750 donors were re-analyzed and high-resolution HLA genotyping was added so that TCR occurrence patterns could be studied. Every discovery cohort repertoire had been produced on one sequencing platform.

Receptor libraries were prepared by the immunoSEQ multiplex PCR assay. A mixture of 60 forward primers for TCR Vbeta segments and 13 reverse primers for TCR Jbeta segments was used in the multiplex PCR. The CDR3 region of rearranged TCR beta genes was amplified from genomic DNA by a multiplex PCR assay. The amplified TCR beta libraries were sequenced on the Illumina HiSeq System as 87-base-pair reads. From the authors' description of their analysis: Across the 600 to 700 repertoires, a later analysis counted 60 million to 90 million unique TCR beta chains, around 10 million of which were shared by at least two donors. Raw reads were error-corrected and collapsed into unique sequences by a nearest-neighbor algorithm in which closely related sequences were merged to remove PCR and sequencing errors. Alignment of CDR3 sequences to IMGT reference sequences was used to assign V, D and J gene segments. Each retained sequence needed at least a six-nucleotide match to both a V gene segment and a J gene segment. A rearrangement counted as productive if the CDR3 had no stop codons and remained in frame with V and J, and every other rearrangement counted as non-productive. Following IMGT convention, CDR3 was defined as the stretch from the second conserved V-encoded cysteine to the conserved J-encoded phenylalanine. Sequences without an unambiguous match to a single V gene segment were excluded from the earlier analysis of 587 of the donors. In an earlier analysis of around 600 of the donors, V segments were called functional above 56.7% productive rearrangements and were called segregating when the between-donor standard deviation exceeded 5%. A statistical classification framework was built for diagnosing cytomegalovirus status from the catalog of TCR beta chain sequences. A later analysis assigned V and J genes by comparing TCR nucleotide sequences with IMGT/GENE-DB human TR gene sequences. The TCRdist pipeline was used in a later analysis to assign CDR3 sequences and most-parsimonious VDJ recombination scenarios. In a later analysis, each TCR beta chain was defined by its CDR3 amino acid sequence together with its V-gene family, and reads without a unique V-gene family were excluded. A later analysis removed over 500 highly shared, low-generation-probability nucleotide sequences to deal with suspected cross-contamination and a sequencing artifact. For each public chain, a later analysis derived a clonal expansion index from normalized ranks of inferred template counts within each repertoire. In a later analysis, generation probabilities were computed using a VDJ recombination model fitted to out-of-frame rearrangements, and the results were checked against IGoR. In a later analysis, TCR-TCR, TCR-HLA and TCR-CMV co-occurrence was scored with hypergeometric tests, and a repertoire-size bias correction was applied to TCR pairs. In a later analysis, false discovery rates were estimated by permuting HLA or CMV assignments 20 times. In a later analysis, co-occurring TCRs were grouped with DBSCAN, and TCRdist sequence similarity was added when clustering was performed within HLA-allele-positive subsets. Repertoires with fewer than 30,000 or more than 120,000 public chains, plus five repertoires with anomalous nucleotide sharing, were excluded from co-occurrence clustering. This is the immuneACCESS table as TCRdb keeps it, with only in-frame sequences that have V and J called. A part of the clones is gone; compared with another copy, unresolved V genes explain less than half, and the rest is unexplained. The DNA gave D and trimming, while V, J and clone size come from that table. The sample table lists about 150,000 clones, 70% of them with a count of one. The ten largest account for around 1.9% of the sample.

Worth noting for this clone: The target of this receptor is not known. Base-call qualities are not available, and no considerably larger clone is one nucleotide away.

Results and caveats for the whole study, not just this receptor: Most TCR sequences were seen in very few donors, while some public TCRs were found in many individuals. Compared with the roughly 710-donor mean, donors in an Asian-associated ancestry cluster had fewer N-insertions in productive TCRs, according to a later genetic analysis. A cluster of highly shared sequence variants was judged likely to represent a technical artifact of the sequencing pipeline. Compared with equally common non-associated chains, HLA-associated TCR beta chains in a later analysis were more clonally expanded and had lower generation probabilities. Linkage disequilibrium might explain the correlated functional status among segregating V segments, but an unknown experimental factor could not be excluded. Broadly in line with IMGT annotations, most TCR beta V segments showed up in productive rearrangements about 90% or about 30% of the time in an earlier analysis of around 600 of the donors. In vitro tests confirmed that a few of the cytomegalovirus-associated TCR beta chains recognize cytomegalovirus antigens. A later genetic analysis associated a missense DCLRE1C variant with V-gene and J-gene trimming of TCR beta chains, and an independent cohort replicated the association. Because some donors lacked HLA typing at each locus, the association tests relied only on the typed subset. Assigning TCR associations to individual alleles was difficult when HLA alleles, especially DR and DQ, strongly co-occurred. According to the authors, the approach could potentially be generalized to other disease states and immunological phenotypes. The only immune exposure information available for the cohort was CMV serostatus. A later analysis found that TCR association rates varied across HLA loci, with DRB1 alleles showing the most associated TCRs and HLA-C alleles the fewest. A later analysis found that most CMV-associated TCR beta chains appeared HLA-restricted, with HLA associations seemingly driven largely by CMV exposure. A further reported finding was that TCR beta sequences accurately predicted the HLA-A and HLA-B alleles for most subjects in the first cohort. Several of the top co-occurrence clusters appeared to be linked to parvovirus B19, influenza, CMV and Epstein-Barr virus, according to a later analysis. The classifier was reported to diagnose cytomegalovirus status with high specificity and sensitivity in both the original and validation cohorts. A total of 150 to 200 TCR beta chains were listed by the study as associated with cytomegalovirus. Because counts were too low, some 17 rarely observed V segments, including chromosome 9 orphons, were left out of the earlier analysis of approximately 500 of the donors. Roughly uniform sequencing depth across donors was assumed in presence/absence analyses, although this assumption may not hold. A later analysis associated about 18,000 TCR beta sequences with specific HLA alleles at a false discovery rate of 0.05. The cohort was sequenced for TCR beta chains only, and without alpha or paired-chain data the features that could be detected were limited.

The cohort comprised hundreds of healthy bone marrow donors. All cohort members were sampled while nominally healthy, although unrecorded immune exposures were likely present. The donor was CMV seropositive and belonged to the group of around 300 seropositive cohort members. Each donor provided a peripheral blood sample, and peripheral blood mononuclear cells were used for TCR beta sequencing. The Qiagen DNeasy Blood Extraction Kit was used to extract genomic DNA from the blood cell samples. The clonotype was recovered from a woman between 55 and 75 years old in good health and CMV-seropositive. Input material: PBMCs.

The CDR3 amino acid sequence is: CASSTQQGSNQPQHF. The sequence in DNA is TGTGCCAGTAGTACCCAACAGGGAAGCAATCAGCCCCAGCATTTT. The sequence is built from TRBV19 and TRBJ1-5, and possibly TRBD1, on 6 matching bases. Deletion took 4 bases off V and 1 base off J, with a span of 11 bases between the germline ends. The CDR3, cysteine through phenylalanine, is 15 amino acids long. The DNA shown is the 45-base CDR3, in frame from base 1. As encoded in the germline V gene (reference sequence), CDR1 is LNHDA while CDR2 is SQIVND.